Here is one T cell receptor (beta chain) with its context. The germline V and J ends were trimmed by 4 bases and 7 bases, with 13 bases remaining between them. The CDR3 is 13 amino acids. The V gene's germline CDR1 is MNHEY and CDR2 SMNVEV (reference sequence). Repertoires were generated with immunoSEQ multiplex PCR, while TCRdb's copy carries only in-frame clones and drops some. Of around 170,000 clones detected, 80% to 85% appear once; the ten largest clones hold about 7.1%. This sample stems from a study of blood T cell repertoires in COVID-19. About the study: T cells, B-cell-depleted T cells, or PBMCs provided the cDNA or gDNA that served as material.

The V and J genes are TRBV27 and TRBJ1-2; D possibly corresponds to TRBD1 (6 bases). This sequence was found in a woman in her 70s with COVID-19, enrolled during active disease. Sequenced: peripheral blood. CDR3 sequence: CASSSSGDSGYTF. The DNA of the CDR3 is TGTGCCAGCAGTTCATCAGGGGATTCTGGCTACACCTTC.